These T cell receptor beta chains were read from a single sample in a study of blood T cell repertoires in COVID-19. Data came from immunoSEQ multiplex PCR; TCRdb stores just in-frame clones and leaves some out. Of around 200,000 clones listed, 70% to 90% are singletons. Specimen: peripheral blood. The origin of the receptors is a woman under 30 who had recovered from COVID-19. CDR3s include the opening cysteine and the closing phenylalanine or tryptophan. D genes are given only for firm matches. Clone size appears in some rows only: once, few, many, or a class for an expanded clone.

V gene	D gene	clone size	CDR3 length	J gene	CDR3 protein	CDR3 DNA
TRBV7-6	-	-	14	TRBJ2-1	CASSPPGTYNEQFF	TGTGCCAGCAGCCCCCCGGGGACATACAATGAGCAGTTCTTC
TRBV25-1	TRBD1	medium-sized	18	TRBJ1-1	CASSEYRTGGAPGTEAFF	TGTGCCAGCAGTGAATATCGGACAGGGGGTGCGCCGGGCACTGAAGCTTTCTTT
TRBV7-6	TRBD2	-	16	TRBJ2-2	CASSLVTSGETGELFF	TGTGCCAGCAGCTTAGTAACTAGCGGGGAAACCGGGGAGCTGTTTTTT
TRBV7-3	TRBD2	-	17	TRBJ2-3	CASSLLAGVTGGDTQYF	TGTGCCAGCAGCTTATTAGCGGGAGTGACGGGCGGAGATACGCAGTATTTT
TRBV6-5	-	-	11	TRBJ1-1	CASRLNTEAFF	TGTGCCAGCCGTCTGAACACTGAAGCTTTCTTT
TRBV6-2/TRBV6-3	TRBD2	once	14	TRBJ2-7	CASSFLAGAHEQYF	TGTGCCAGCAGTTTTCTAGCGGGAGCCCACGAGCAGTACTTC
TRBV25-1	-	-	15	TRBJ2-7	CASSAPELLAVEQYF	TGTGCCAGCAGTGCCCCGGAGCTCCTGGCCGTGGAGCAGTACTTC
TRBV13	-	-	15	TRBJ1-4	CASSQMGGTNEKLFF	TGTGCCAGCAGCCAAATGGGGGGAACTAATGAAAAACTGTTTTTT
TRBV19	-	once	13	TRBJ2-1	CASSTGQYNEQFF	TGTGCCAGTAGTACGGGACAATACAATGAGCAGTTCTTC
TRBV5-4	-	-	16	TRBJ1-4	CASSLGAGGRGEKLFF	TGTGCCAGCAGCTTGGGCGCCGGTGGTAGAGGAGAAAAACTGTTTTTT
TRBV4-3	-	-	13	TRBJ2-5	CASSHERVETQYF	TGCGCCAGCAGCCACGAGCGTGTGGAGACCCAGTACTTC
TRBV10-3	-	-	13	TRBJ2-7	CAISEASSYEQYF	TGTGCCATCAGTGAAGCTTCCTCCTACGAGCAGTACTTC
TRBV5-1	-	once	16	TRBJ2-5	CASSLLAGTPQETQYF	TGCGCCAGCAGCTTGTTGGCGGGAACCCCCCAAGAGACCCAGTACTTC
TRBV6-2/TRBV6-3	-	-	11	TRBJ1-1	CASSYYRRAFF	TGTGCCAGCAGTTACTACAGGAGAGCTTTCTTT
TRBV9	-	-	17	TRBJ1-2	CASSGFVGTSVSYGYTF	TGTGCCAGCAGCGGTTTTGTAGGGACATCCGTTTCTTATGGCTACACCTTC
TRBV10-3	TRBD1	once	14	TRBJ2-1	CAISRQGQYNEQFF	TGTGCCATCAGTCGACAGGGCCAATACAATGAGCAGTTCTTC
TRBV7-2	-	-	16	TRBJ2-2	CASSLGTFSNTGELFF	TGTGCCAGCAGCTTAGGGACTTTTTCGAACACCGGGGAGCTGTTTTTT
TRBV18	-	-	13	TRBJ2-3	CASLWQGTDTQYF	TGTGCCAGCTTATGGCAAGGCACAGATACGCAGTATTTT
TRBV27	-	-	14	TRBJ1-2	CASSRYGGNYGYTF	TGTGCCAGCAGTCGTTACGGGGGGAACTATGGCTACACCTTC
TRBV15	TRBD2	-	17	TRBJ2-3	CATSRDLSLAGEDTQYF	TGTGCCACCAGCAGAGATCTTTCGCTAGCGGGAGAAGATACGCAGTATTTT
TRBV5-6	TRBD2	-	15	TRBJ2-5	CASSLTSDRQETQYF	TGTGCCAGCAGCTTGACTAGCGACCGCCAAGAGACCCAGTACTTC
TRBV7-6	-	-	14	TRBJ2-1	CASSPPLIYNEQFF	TGTGCCAGCAGCCCCCCGTTAATATACAATGAGCAGTTCTTC
TRBV12-3/TRBV12-4	-	few	12	TRBJ1-1	CASSSDTAEAFF	TGTGCCAGCAGTTCCGACACCGCCGAAGCTTTCTTT
TRBV19	TRBD1	-	14	TRBJ1-2	CASKGDRGNYGYTF	TGTGCCAGTAAGGGGGACAGGGGTAACTATGGCTACACCTTC
TRBV3-1/TRBV3-2	-	-	16	TRBJ2-2	CASSQDGTVNTGELFF	TGTGCCAGCAGCCAAGATGGTACGGTGAACACCGGGGAGCTGTTTTTT
TRBV9	TRBD2	-	17	TRBJ2-1	CASSVLTSASTYNEQFF	TGTGCCAGCAGCGTACTTACTAGCGCATCTACCTACAATGAGCAGTTCTTC
TRBV18	-	-	14	TRBJ2-3	CASSPPESTDTQYF	TGTGCCAGCTCACCACCTGAGTCGACAGATACGCAGTATTTT
TRBV4-3	TRBD2	-	16	TRBJ2-5	CASSQEGAGTQETQYF	TGCGCCAGCAGCCAAGAGGGAGCGGGAACTCAAGAGACCCAGTACTTC